The rows below give T cell receptor beta chains drawn from one sample of a study. MiXCR, run by TCRdb on the RT-PCR reads, gives a single entry per CDR3 protein. Altogether almost 700,000 distinct CDR3 sequences are present, 12% to 15% being singletons, with the ten largest covering 3.6%. Material: memory CD4+ T cells from blood. These receptors originate from a female donor in good health, serving as a healthy control. Each CDR3 is given without its conserved first and last residue. Each record gives: V gene, CDR3 length, J gene, CDR3 protein.

TRBV5-1	12	TRBJ1-1	ASSGQGISGEAF
TRBV10-3	12	TRBJ2-3	AINGGPGADTQY
TRBV29-1	15	TRBJ2-1	SVEGLARDSSYNEQF
TRBV16	12	TRBJ1-1	ASSQSSAGTTAF
TRBV27	12	TRBJ1-5	ASSGQGGGQPQH
TRBV20-1	16	TRBJ1-6	SARVGTGGSYGDSPLH
TRBV7-2	12	TRBJ1-2	ASSLARQGYGYT
TRBV21-1	10	TRBJ1-6	ASSKAGLTLH
TRBV10-2	13	TRBJ2-3	ASRGGPPSTDTQY
TRBV20-1	11	TRBJ2-1	SAPETGWNEQF
TRBV5-1	15	TRBJ2-2	ASSLAGALGNTGELF
TRBV20-1	13	TRBJ2-3	SARPSAGSGDTQY
TRBV5-1	14	TRBJ2-2	ASSFDQAPGTGELF
TRBV27	11	TRBJ2-1	ASSLIGHGEQF
TRBV27	11	TRBJ2-7	ASSLSRSVEQY
TRBV28	14	TRBJ2-7	ASSGPGTGGSYEQY
TRBV20-1	11	TRBJ2-5	SAEQGLMETQY
TRBV7-2	11	TRBJ2-4	ASSEYTKNIQY
TRBV20-1	15	TRBJ2-3	SAREGRAGWITDTQY
TRBV9	13	TRBJ2-1	ASSAGTGEYNEQF
TRBV4-3	10	TRBJ1-5	ASSYWGGPQH
TRBV7-3	12	TRBJ2-4	ASSPTGTGDIQY
TRBV20-1	12	TRBJ2-4	SACGTSGTNIQY
TRBV30	9	TRBJ1-2	AWSLSYGYT
TRBV29-1	12	TRBJ2-3	SVVLAGPPDTQY
TRBV24-1	12	TRBJ1-6	ATRDQYKDSPLH
TRBV28	13	TRBJ2-3	ASVTRGLSTDTQY